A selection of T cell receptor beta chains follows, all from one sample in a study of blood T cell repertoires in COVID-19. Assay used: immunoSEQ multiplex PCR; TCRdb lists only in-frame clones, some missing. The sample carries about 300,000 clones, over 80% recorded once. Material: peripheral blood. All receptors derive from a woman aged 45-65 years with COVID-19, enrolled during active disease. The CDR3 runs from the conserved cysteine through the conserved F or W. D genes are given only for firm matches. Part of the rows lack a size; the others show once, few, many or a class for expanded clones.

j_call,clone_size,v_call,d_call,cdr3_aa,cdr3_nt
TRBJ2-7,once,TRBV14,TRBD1,CASSFRDRLNEQYF,TGTGCCAGCAGCTTCCGGGACAGGCTAAACGAGCAGTACTTC
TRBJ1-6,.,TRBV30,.,CAWSGTAYYNSPLHF,TGTGCCTGGAGTGGAACTGCGTACTATAATTCACCCCTCCACTTT
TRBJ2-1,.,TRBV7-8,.,CASSLEGTRGTEQFF,TGTGCCAGCAGCTTAGAAGGGACAAGGGGTACTGAGCAGTTCTTC
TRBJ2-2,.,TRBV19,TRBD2,CASSIVGTSVGELFF,TGTGCCAGTAGTATAGTCGGGACTAGCGTCGGGGAGCTGTTTTTT
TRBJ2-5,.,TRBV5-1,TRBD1,CASSSGTGEGTQYF,TGCGCCAGCAGTTCCGGGACAGGGGAGGGGACCCAGTACTTC
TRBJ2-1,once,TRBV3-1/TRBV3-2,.,CASSQNYPRRSGSYNEQFF,TGTGCCAGCAGCCAAAACTACCCGCGGCGGTCCGGATCCTACAATGAGCAGTTCTTC
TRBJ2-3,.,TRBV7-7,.,CASSFGSTDTQYF,TGTGCTAGCAGCTTTGGCAGCACAGATACGCAGTATTTT
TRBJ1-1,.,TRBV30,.,CAWSNGDAEAFF,TGTGCCTGGAGTAACGGAGATGCTGAAGCTTTCTTT
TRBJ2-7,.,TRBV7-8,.,CASSLFQTGQGYEQYF,TGTGCCAGCAGCTTATTTCAAACAGGGCAGGGGTACGAGCAGTACTTC
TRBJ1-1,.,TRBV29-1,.,CSVDRGRNTEAFF,TGCAGCGTTGATAGGGGGAGGAACACTGAAGCTTTCTTT
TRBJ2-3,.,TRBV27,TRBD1,CASTSEGQGAFTQYF,TGTGCCAGCACCTCAGAGGGACAGGGGGCTTTTACGCAGTATTTT
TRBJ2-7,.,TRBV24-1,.,CATSDPTPSQGSVYEQYF,TGTGCCACCAGTGATCCGACCCCTTCACAGGGTAGTGTTTACGAGCAGTACTTC
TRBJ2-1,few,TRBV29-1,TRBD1,CSASDPGTGMFF,TGCAGCGCTTCGGACCCTGGGACAGGAATGTTCTTC
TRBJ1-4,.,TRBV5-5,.,CASSRKQGGGEKLFF,TGTGCCAGCAGCCGTAAACAGGGCGGCGGTGAAAAACTGTTTTTT
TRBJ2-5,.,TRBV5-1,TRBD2,CASSPGTSGRAWETQYF,TGCGCCAGCAGCCCGGGGACTAGCGGGAGGGCCTGGGAGACCCAGTACTTC
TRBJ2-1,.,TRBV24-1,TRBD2,CATSEAGLAGLRGFLNEQFF,TGTGCCACCAGTGAGGCGGGACTAGCGGGACTACGGGGTTTTTTAAATGAGCAGTTCTTC
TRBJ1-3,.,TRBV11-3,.,CASSLVSSGNTIYF,TGTGCCAGCAGCTTAGTGAGTTCTGGAAACACCATATATTTT
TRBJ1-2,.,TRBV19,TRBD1,CASSINRGPPFRHIGYTF,TGTGCCAGTAGTATCAACAGGGGGCCTCCTTTCCGACATATTGGCTACACCTTC
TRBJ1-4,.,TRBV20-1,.,CSARVIEKLFF,TGCAGTGCTAGAGTTATTGAAAAACTGTTTTTT
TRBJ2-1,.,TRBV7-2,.,CASSLVTGEQFF,TGTGCCAGCAGCTTAGTAACAGGGGAGCAGTTCTTC
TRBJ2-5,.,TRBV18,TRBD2,CASSQTSGIRPETQYF,TGTGCCAGCTCACAAACTAGCGGGATCCGCCCAGAGACCCAGTACTTC
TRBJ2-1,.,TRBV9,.,CASSVVGAVSYNEQFF,TGTGCCAGCAGCGTAGTTGGAGCGGTCTCCTACAATGAGCAGTTCTTC
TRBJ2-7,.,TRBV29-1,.,CSVQSSLLSEQYF,TGCAGCGTTCAGAGTAGCCTTCTTAGCGAGCAGTACTTC